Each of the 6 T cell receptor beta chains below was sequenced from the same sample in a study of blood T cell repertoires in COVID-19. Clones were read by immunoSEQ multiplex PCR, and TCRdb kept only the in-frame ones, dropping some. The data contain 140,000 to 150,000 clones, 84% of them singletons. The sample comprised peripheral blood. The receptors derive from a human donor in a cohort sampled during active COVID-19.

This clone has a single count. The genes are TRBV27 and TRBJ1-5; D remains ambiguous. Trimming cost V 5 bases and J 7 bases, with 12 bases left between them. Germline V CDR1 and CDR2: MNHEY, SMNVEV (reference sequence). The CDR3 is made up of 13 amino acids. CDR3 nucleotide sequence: TGTGCCAGCAGTCCCGAGGGTTTCCAGCCCCAGCATTTT. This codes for CASSPEGFQPQHF.

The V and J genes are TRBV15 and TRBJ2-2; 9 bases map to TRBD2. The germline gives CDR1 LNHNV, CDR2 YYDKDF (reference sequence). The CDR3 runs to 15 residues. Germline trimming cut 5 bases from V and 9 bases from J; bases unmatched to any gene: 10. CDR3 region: CATSGGRALEWELFF. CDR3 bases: TGTGCCACCAGCGGCGGGAGGGCCTTGGAATGGGAGCTGTTTTTT. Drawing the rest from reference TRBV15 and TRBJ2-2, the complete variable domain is DAMVIQNPRYQVTQFGKPVTLSCSQTLNHNVMYWYQQKSSQAPKLLFHYYDKDFNNEADTPDNFQSRRPNTSFCFLDIRSPGLGDTAMYLCATSGGRALEWELFFGEGSRLTVL.

The CDR3 DNA reads TGTGCCAGCAGCCAATGGGGCGGGGGGCCCTACGAGCAGTACTTC. Translating gives CASSQWGGGPYEQYF. The chain has TRBV16 and TRBJ2-7, with 8 bases lining up with TRBD2. The length of the CDR3 is 15 residues. CDR1 KGHSY and CDR2 FQNENV come from the germline V gene. With 1 base clipped from V and 2 bases from J, the junction kept 4 bases outside the gene matches.

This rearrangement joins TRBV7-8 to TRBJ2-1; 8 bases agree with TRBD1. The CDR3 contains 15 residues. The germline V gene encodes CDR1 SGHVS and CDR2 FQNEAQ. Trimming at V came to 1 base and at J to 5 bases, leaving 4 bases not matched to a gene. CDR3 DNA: TGTGCCAGCAGCTTAGACAGGGGGGCTCACAATGAGCAGTTCTTC. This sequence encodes CASSLDRGAHNEQFF.

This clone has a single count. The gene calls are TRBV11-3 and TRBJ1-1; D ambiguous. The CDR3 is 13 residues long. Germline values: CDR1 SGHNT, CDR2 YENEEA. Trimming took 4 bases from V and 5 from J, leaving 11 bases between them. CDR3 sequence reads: CASSSPPGTEAFF. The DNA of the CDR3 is TGTGCCAGCAGCTCCCCTCCGGGGACTGAAGCTTTCTTT.

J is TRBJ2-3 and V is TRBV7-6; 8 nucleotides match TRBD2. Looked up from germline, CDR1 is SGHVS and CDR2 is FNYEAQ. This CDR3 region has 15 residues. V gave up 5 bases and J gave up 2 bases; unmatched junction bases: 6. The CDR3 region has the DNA TGTGCCAGCAGCCCAACTAGCGGCCTCACAGATACGCAGTATTTT. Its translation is CASSPTSGLTDTQYF.